These 18 T cell receptor beta chains share one sample of origin, sequenced in a study of cytomegalovirus exposure and HLA in healthy donors. With 60 Vbeta and 13 Jbeta primers, the PCR was carried out. The method was immunoSEQ multiplex PCR; TCRdb's version includes in-frame clones alone and lacks a portion of them. The sample lists roughly 67,000 clones, over 70% occurring once. Sequences were obtained from PBMCs. These receptors originate from a man aged 55 to 70 in good health and CMV-seropositive.

This chain links TRBV7-9 with TRBJ2-3; 10 bases line up with TRBD2. The CDR3 contains 15 residues. V was clipped by 0 bases and J by 5 bases; unmatched bases: 2. CDR1 and CDR2 (germline): SEHNR, FQNEAQ (reference sequence). The CDR3 coding sequence is TGTGCCAGCAGCTTAGCCGGGACTAGCGTAGATACGCAGTATTTT. Its translation is CASSLAGTSVDTQYF.

J is TRBJ2-7 and V is TRBV6-6; TRBD2 matches 8 bases. Germline V gives CDR1 MNHNY, CDR2 SVGAGI (reference sequence). There are 14 residues in the CDR3. V dropped 4 bases and J dropped 3; count of bases not matched to a gene: 5. The DNA for the CDR3 is TGTGCCAGCAGTTGGGTAGCGGGACTCTACGAGCAGTACTTC. Protein: CASSWVAGLYEQYF.

V usage is TRBV10-3 and J usage is TRBJ2-7, with unresolved D. Trimming cost V 4 bases and J 0 bases, with 7 bases left between them. Germline assignment: CDR1 ENHRY and CDR2 SYGVKD. The CDR3 sequence is 13 residues long. CDR3: CAISATDSYEQYF. CDR3 nucleotides: TGTGCCATCAGTGCGACTGACTCCTACGAGCAGTACTTC.

V and J are TRBV11-3 and TRBJ2-3, with 13 bases lining up with TRBD2. The CDR3 is 16 amino acids. Germline V gene sequence: CDR1 SGHNT, CDR2 YENEEA. The trim removed 2 bases at V and 4 bases at J, leaving 3 bases unmatched. In nucleotides, the CDR3 is TGTGCCAGCAGCTTAACTAGCGGGGGGGCCGCAGATACGCAGTATTTT. It translates to CASSLTSGGAADTQYF.

The gene calls are TRBV5-1 and TRBJ2-3, with TRBD2 matching 12 bases. Germline assignment: CDR1 SGHRS and CDR2 YFSETQ. Germline trimming cut 0 bases from V and 6 bases from J; bases unmatched to any gene: 5. The CDR3 consists of 16 residues. The CDR3 nucleotides read TGCGCCAGCAGCTTGGTACTAGCGGGAGGTGAGGATACGCAGTATTTT. It specifies CASSLVLAGGEDTQYF.

The chain carries TRBV5-4 and TRBJ2-3, with TRBD2 identical over 10 bases. V shed 4 bases and J 5 bases; nucleotides not matched to a gene: 7. CDR3 size: 15 residues. Germline loops: CDR1 SGHNT, CDR2 YYREEE (reference sequence). The CDR3 loop reads CASSPGVAGGDTQYF. The DNA of the CDR3 is TGTGCCAGCAGCCCCGGGGTAGCGGGAGGAGATACGCAGTATTTT.

This clone has a handful of counts. V gene TRBV4-2 combines with J gene TRBJ2-1; 7 bases align to TRBD1. The length of the CDR3 is 16 residues. CDR1 and CDR2 (germline): LGHNA, YNFKEQ. V gave up 5 bases and J gave up 2 bases; unmatched junction bases: 9. Here the CDR3 DNA reads TGTGCCAGCAGCGATTCCCAGGGGGTGACCTACAATGAGCAGTTCTTC. Encoded protein: CASSDSQGVTYNEQFF.

The rearrangement joins TRBV5-1 to TRBJ2-7; TRBD1 aligns across 10 bases. The CDR3 loop spans 13 amino acids. Trimming at V came to 6 bases and at J to 6 bases, leaving 6 bases not matched to a gene. Germline CDR1 and CDR2: SGHRS and YFSETQ. CDR3 coding DNA: TGCGCCAGCACCGGGACAGGGGCCTTCGAGCAGTACTTC. Protein product: CASTGTGAFEQYF.

The J gene is TRBJ2-1, the V gene TRBV5-1; 7 nucleotides match TRBD2. CDR3 size: 16 residues. The germline V gene encodes CDR1 SGHRS and CDR2 YFSETQ. Germline trimming cut 2 bases from V and 4 bases from J; bases unmatched to any gene: 9. The CDR3 nucleotides are TGCGCCAGCAGCTTAACCGGCGGGGGAGCGTACAATGAGCAGTTCTTC. Translated: CASSLTGGGAYNEQFF.

This chain joins TRBV9 and TRBJ1-2; 8 nucleotides agree with TRBD1. Trimming removed 3 bases from V and 0 bases from J; junction bases left unmatched: 4. CDR1 is SGDLS and CDR2 is YYNGEE in the germline V gene. This CDR3 region has 15 residues. CDR3 sequence: CASSARTGTNYGYTF. The CDR3 nucleotides read TGTGCCAGCAGCGCCCGGACAGGGACTAACTATGGCTACACCTTC.

The rearrangement joins TRBV7-6 to TRBJ2-1, with D possibly TRBD2 on 7 matching bases. Looked up from germline, CDR1 is SGHVS and CDR2 is FNYEAQ. This CDR3 has 14 residues. Between the trimmed V and J ends, which lost 1 base and 7 bases, there was a span of 11 bases. The CDR3 loop reads CASSLGGGANEQFF. The CDR3 DNA reads TGTGCCAGCAGCTTAGGAGGGGGGGCTAATGAGCAGTTCTTC.

This chain joins TRBV5-1 and TRBJ2-2; possibly TRBD1 for D (7 bases). The ends were cut back, 3 bases at V and 5 bases at J, with 17 bases in the middle. Germline CDR1 is SGHRS and CDR2 is YFSETQ. This CDR3 is built from 16 residues. The CDR3 DNA sequence: TGCGCCAGCAGCTCCCAGGGGGGACAAGGGACCGGGGAGCTGTTTTTT. As protein: CASSSQGGQGTGELFF. Combining the CDR3 with reference TRBV5-1 and TRBJ2-2 gives the whole variable domain KAGVTQTPRYLIKTRGQQVTLSCSPISGHRSVSWYQQTPGQGLQFLFEYFSETQRNKGNFPGRFSGRQFSNSRSEMNVSTLELGDSALYLCASSSQGGQGTGELFFGEGSRLTVL.

V usage is TRBV6-4 and J usage is TRBJ2-5; 8 positions agree with TRBD2. The CDR3 is 15 amino acids. V was pared by 4 bases and J by 4 bases, with 8 bases of the junction left unmatched. Germline V gene lookup returns CDR1 MRHNA and CDR2 SNTAGT. The CDR3 is CASSAGAGAGETQYF. The DNA for the CDR3 is TGTGCCAGCAGTGCGGGAGCGGGGGCGGGAGAGACCCAGTACTTC.

The CDR3 nucleotides read TGTGCCAGCAGCCAAGAGACAGTGGCCAATGAGCAGTTCTTC. It is translated as CASSQETVANEQFF. The rearrangement uses TRBV7-6 and TRBJ2-1, with a weak D call TRBD1 (5 bases). The germline V and J ends were trimmed by 5 bases and 6 bases, with 14 bases remaining between them. There are 14 residues in the CDR3. The germline CDR1 and CDR2 sequences are SGHVS and FNYEAQ.

The table lists this clone with a few counts. The gene calls are TRBV13 and TRBJ2-4; D may be TRBD2 (6 bases). Deletions cut 1 base from V and 3 bases from J, with 7 bases between. Per the germline V gene, CDR1 is PRHDT and CDR2 is FYEKMQ (reference sequence). The CDR3 loop spans 14 amino acids. CDR3 DNA sequence: TGTGCCAGCAGCTTAGTGGGGGGCAAAAACATTCAGTACTTC. It yields the protein CASSLVGGKNIQYF.

The chain combines TRBV7-2 with TRBJ2-5, with D possibly matching TRBD1 (5 bases). The J call is in doubt because the DNA end fits TRBJ2-7 better. CDR3 length: 14 amino acids. CDR1 is SGHTA and CDR2 is FQGNSA in the germline V gene. The CDR3 protein is CASSLQVPPYEQYF. The CDR3 nucleotides read TGTGCCAGCAGCCTACAGGTCCCTCCCTACGAGCAGTACTTC.

The chain couples TRBV7-2 to TRBJ2-2; 10 bases fit TRBD2. Germline CDR1 and CDR2: SGHTA and FQGNSA. V trimming: 5 bases; J trimming: 3 bases; junction bases outside the gene matches: 3. The CDR3 consists of 15 residues. This CDR3 is CASSLGTSDTGELFF. The DNA for the CDR3 is TGTGCCAGCAGCCTCGGGACTAGCGACACCGGGGAGCTGTTTTTT. Together with reference TRBV7-2 and TRBJ2-2, the CDR3 gives the full variable domain: GAGVSQSPSNKVTEKGKDVELRCDPISGHTALYWYRQSLGQGLEFLIYFQGNSAPDKSGLPSDRFSAERTGGSVSTLTIQRTQQEDSAVYLCASSLGTSDTGELFFGEGSRLTVL.

The chain has TRBV6-1 and TRBJ1-4; unclear D gene. The CDR3 sequence is 16 residues long. V lost 2 bases, J lost 0 bases, and 10 bases lay in between. The germline CDR1 and CDR2 sequences are MNHNS and SASEGT. This CDR3 reads CASSELESATNEKLFF. In nucleotides, the CDR3 is TGTGCCAGCAGTGAACTAGAGAGTGCAACTAATGAAAAACTGTTTTTT.